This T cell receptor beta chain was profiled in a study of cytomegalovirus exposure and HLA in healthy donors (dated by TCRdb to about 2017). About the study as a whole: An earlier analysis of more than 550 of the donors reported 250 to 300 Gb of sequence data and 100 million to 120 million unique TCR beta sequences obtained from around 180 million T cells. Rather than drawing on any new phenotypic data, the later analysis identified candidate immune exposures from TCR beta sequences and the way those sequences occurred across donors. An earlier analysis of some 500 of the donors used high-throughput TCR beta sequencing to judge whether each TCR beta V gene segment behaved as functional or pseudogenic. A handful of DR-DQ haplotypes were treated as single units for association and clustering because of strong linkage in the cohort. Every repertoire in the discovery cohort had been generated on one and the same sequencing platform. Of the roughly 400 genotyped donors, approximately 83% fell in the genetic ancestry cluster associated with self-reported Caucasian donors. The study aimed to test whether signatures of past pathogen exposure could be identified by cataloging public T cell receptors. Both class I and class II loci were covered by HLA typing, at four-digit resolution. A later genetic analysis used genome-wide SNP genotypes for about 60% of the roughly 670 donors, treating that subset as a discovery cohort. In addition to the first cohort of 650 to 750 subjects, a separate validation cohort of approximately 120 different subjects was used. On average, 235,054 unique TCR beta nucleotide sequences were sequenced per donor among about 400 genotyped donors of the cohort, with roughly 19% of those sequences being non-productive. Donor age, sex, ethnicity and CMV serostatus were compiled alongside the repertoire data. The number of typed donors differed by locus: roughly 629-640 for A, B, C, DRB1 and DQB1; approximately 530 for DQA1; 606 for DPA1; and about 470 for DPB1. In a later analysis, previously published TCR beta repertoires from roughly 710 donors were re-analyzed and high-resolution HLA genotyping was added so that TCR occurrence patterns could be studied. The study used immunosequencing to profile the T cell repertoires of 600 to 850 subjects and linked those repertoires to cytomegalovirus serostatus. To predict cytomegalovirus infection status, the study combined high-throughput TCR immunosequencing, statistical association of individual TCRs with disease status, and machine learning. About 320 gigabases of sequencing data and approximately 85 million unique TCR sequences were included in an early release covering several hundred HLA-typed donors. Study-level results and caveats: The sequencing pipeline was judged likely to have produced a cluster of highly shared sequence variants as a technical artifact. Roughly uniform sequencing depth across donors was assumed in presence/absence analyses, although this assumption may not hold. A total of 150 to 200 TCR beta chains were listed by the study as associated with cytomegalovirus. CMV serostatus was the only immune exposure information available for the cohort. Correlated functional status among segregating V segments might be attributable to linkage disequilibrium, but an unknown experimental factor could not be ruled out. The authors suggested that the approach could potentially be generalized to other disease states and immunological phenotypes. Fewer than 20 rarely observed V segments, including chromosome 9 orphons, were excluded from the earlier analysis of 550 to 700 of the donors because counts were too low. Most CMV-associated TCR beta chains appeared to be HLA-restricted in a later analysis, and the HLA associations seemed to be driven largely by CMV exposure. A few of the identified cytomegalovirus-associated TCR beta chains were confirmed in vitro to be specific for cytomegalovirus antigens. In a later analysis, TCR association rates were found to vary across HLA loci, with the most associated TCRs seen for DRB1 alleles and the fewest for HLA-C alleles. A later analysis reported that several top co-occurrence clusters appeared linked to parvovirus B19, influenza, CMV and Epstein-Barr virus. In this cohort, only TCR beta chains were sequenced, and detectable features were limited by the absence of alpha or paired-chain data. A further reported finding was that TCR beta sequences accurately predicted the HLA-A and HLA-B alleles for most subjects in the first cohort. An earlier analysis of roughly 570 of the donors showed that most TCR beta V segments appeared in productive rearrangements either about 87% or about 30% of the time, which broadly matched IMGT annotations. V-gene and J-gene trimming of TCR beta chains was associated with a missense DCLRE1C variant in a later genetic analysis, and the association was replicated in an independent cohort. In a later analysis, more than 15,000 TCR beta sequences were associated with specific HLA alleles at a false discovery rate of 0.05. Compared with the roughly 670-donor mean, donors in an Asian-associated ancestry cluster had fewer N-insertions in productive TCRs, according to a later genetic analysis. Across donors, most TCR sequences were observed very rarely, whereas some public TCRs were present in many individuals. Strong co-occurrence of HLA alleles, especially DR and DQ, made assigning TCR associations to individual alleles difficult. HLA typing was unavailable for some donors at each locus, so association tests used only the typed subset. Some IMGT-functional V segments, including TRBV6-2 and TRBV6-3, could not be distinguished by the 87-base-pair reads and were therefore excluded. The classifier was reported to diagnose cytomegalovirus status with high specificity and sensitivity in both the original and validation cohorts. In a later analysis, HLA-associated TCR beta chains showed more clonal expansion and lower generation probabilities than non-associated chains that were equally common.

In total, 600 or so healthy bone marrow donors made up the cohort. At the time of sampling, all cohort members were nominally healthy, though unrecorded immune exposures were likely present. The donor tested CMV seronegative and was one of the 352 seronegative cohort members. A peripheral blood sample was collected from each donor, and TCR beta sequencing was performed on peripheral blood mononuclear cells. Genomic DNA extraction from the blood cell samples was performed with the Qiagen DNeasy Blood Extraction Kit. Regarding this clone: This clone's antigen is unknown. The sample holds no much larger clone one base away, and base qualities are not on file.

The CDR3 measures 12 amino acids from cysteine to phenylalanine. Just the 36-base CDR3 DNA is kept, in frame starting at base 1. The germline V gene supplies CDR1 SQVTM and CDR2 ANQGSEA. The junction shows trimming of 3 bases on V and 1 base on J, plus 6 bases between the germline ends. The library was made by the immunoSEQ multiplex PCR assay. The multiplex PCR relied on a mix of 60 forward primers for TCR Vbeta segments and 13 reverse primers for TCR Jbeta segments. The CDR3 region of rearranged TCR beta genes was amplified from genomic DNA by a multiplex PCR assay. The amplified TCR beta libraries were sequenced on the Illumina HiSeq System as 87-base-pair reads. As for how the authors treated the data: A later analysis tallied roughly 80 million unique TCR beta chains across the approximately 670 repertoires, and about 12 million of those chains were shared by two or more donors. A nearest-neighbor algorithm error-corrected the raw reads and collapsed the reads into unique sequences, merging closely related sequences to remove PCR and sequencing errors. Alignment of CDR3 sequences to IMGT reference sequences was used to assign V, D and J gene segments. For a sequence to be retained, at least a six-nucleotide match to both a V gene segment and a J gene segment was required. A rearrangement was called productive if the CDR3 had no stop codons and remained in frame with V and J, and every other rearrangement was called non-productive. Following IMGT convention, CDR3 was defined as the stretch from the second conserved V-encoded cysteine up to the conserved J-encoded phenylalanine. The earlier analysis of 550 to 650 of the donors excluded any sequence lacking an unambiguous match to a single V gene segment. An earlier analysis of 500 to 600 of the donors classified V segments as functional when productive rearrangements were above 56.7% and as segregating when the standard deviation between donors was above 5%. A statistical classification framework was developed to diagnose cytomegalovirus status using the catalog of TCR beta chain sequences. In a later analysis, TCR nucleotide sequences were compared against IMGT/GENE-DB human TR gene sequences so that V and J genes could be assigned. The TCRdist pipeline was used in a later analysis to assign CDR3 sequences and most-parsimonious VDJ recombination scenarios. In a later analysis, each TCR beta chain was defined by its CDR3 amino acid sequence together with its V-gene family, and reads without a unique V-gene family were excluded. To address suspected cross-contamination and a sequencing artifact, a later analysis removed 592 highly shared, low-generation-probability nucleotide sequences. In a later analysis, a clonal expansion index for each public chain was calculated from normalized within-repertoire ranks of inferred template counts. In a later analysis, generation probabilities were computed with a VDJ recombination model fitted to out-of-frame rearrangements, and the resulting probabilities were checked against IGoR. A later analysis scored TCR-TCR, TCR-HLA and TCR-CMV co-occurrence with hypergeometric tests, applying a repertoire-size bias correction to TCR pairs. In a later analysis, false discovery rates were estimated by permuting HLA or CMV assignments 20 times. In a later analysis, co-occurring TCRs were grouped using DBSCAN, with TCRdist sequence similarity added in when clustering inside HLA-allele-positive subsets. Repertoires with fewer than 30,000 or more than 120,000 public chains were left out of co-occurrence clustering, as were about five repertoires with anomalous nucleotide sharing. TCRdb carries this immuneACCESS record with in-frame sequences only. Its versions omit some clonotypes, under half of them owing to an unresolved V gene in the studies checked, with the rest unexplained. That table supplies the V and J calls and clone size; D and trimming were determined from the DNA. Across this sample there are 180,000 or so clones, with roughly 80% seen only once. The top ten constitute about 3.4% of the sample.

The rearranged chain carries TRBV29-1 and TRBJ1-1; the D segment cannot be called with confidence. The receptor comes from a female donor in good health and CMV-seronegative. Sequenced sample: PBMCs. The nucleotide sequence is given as TGCAGCGTTGAGACACAGAACACTGAAGCTTTCTTT. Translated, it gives CSVETQNTEAFF.